Shown below are 9 T cell receptor beta chains from a single sample sequenced in a study of naive and memory T cell subsets. The sample's treatment: skin biopsy from PPD injection site in Mantoux-positive individual. TCR cDNA received a 3' ligated oligonucleotide that carried a UMI. Ligated cDNA underwent four rounds of PCR with nested alpha and beta constant region primers and SP2. One entry per CDR3 protein results from TCRdb running MiXCR on the UMI-ligation and nested PCR reads. The data contain 11,000 to 15,000 distinct CDR3 sequences, more than 4% of them seen just once; the ten biggest clones take up roughly 8.2%. The specimen comprised skin, sampled from a tuberculin skin test site. These receptors were taken from an adult in good health.

This clonotype was seen repeatedly, ten times or more. V usage is TRBV16 and J usage is TRBJ1-1, with D unclear. V was cut by 4 bases and J by 3 bases, with 12 bases left in between. Germline V CDR1 and CDR2: KGHSY, FQNENV. The CDR3 consists of 14 residues. The CDR3 protein is CASSPLYEDTEAFF. CDR3 in DNA: TGTGCCAGCAGCCCACTTTATGAGGACACTGAAGCTTTCTTT.

J is TRBJ2-1 and V is TRBV5-1; 9 bases match TRBD2. The germline V gene has CDR1 SGHRS and CDR2 YFSETQ. The CDR3 is 15 amino acids. V lost 5 bases, J lost 9 bases, and 12 bases stayed unmatched. The CDR3 loop is CASSMIAGVFSEQFF. The CDR3 region has the DNA TGCGCCAGCAGTATGATAGCGGGGGTTTTTAGTGAGCAGTTCTTC. The whole variable domain, filled in from reference TRBV5-1 and TRBJ2-1, reads KAGVTQTPRYLIKTRGQQVTLSCSPISGHRSVSWYQQTPGQGLQFLFEYFSETQRNKGNFPGRFSGRQFSNSRSEMNVSTLELGDSALYLCASSMIAGVFSEQFFGPGTRLTVL.

Regarding this clonotype: A much more abundant neighbour one base away suggests this may be a read error. The V and J genes are TRBV28 and TRBJ2-7; possible D gene TRBD1, 6 bases. Germline V lookup: CDR1 MDHEN, CDR2 SYDVKM. Between the trimmed V and J ends, which lost 3 bases and 5 bases, there was a span of 14 bases. The CDR3 loop spans 14 amino acids. The CDR3 loop reads CASSFGRGIHEQYF. In DNA form, the CDR3 reads TGTGCCAGCAGTTTTGGCAGGGGAATCCACGAGCAGTACTTC.

This clonotype is judged medium-sized. The J gene is TRBJ2-7, the V gene TRBV2; perhaps D is TRBD1 or TRBD2 (5 bases each). Trimming stripped 6 bases from V and 3 bases from J, with 12 bases between. The CDR3 has 13 amino acids. Germline values: CDR1 SNHLY, CDR2 FYNNEI. The CDR3 loop reads CASSRDGSYEQYF. The CDR3 DNA is TGTGCCAGCAGCCGGGACGGAAGCTACGAGCAGTACTTC.

This clonotype occurred a few times. The chain couples TRBV9 to TRBJ2-1; TRBD2 agrees at 10 bases. Germline CDR1 is SGDLS and CDR2 is YYNGEE. Trimming removed 0 bases from V and 7 bases from J; junction bases left unmatched: 7. The CDR3 length is 16 residues. The DNA for the CDR3 is TGTGCCAGCAGCGTAGGGGTAGCGGGGGGAGAGAATGAGCAGTTCTTC. Translation gives CASSVGVAGGENEQFF.

In this sample, this clonotype is medium-sized. The chain joins TRBV11-3 to TRBJ2-7, with D perhaps TRBD2 (7 bases). CDR1 is SGHNT, CDR2 YENEEA, per germline. The CDR3 totals 16 residues. V lost 5 bases and J lost 3, with 20 bases in between. The CDR3 DNA is TGTGCCAGCAGCCCCCAGAAAGGGGGGGGGAGCTACGAGCAGTACTTC. Translation: CASSPQKGGGSYEQYF. The whole variable domain, remainder taken from reference TRBV11-3 and TRBJ2-7, is EAGVVQSPRYKIIEKKQPVAFWCNPISGHNTLYWYLQNLGQGPELLIRYENEEAVDDSQLPKDRFSAERLKGVDSTLKIQPAELGDSAVYLCASSPQKGGGSYEQYFGPGTRLTVT.

This sequence joins TRBV7-2 and TRBJ2-1; possibly TRBD1 or TRBD2 for D (5 bases each). There are 14 residues in the CDR3. Germline assignment: CDR1 SGHTA and CDR2 FQGNSA. The V end was cut by 1 base, the J end by 8 bases, with 12 bases between. The DNA of the CDR3 is TGTGCCAGCAGCTTAGGTGGGGGTCAGGATGAGCAGTTCTTC. Protein sequence: CASSLGGGQDEQFF.

Sample share makes this clonotype medium-sized. The V gene is TRBV6-5, the J gene TRBJ2-1, with D possibly being TRBD2 (7 bases). The CDR3 totals 15 residues. Germline V gene sequence: CDR1 MNHEY, CDR2 SVGAGI. Trimming left V 2 bases short and J 7 bases short, with 15 bases between. The CDR3 DNA follows: TGTGCCAGCAGTTACGGGGGGGCGTCCTGGAATGAGCAGTTCTTC. This gives the protein CASSYGGASWNEQFF.

This clonotype was counted ten times or more. This rearrangement joins TRBV12-3 or TRBV12-4 to TRBJ2-4; D is ambiguous. This CDR3 is built from 17 residues. Trimming shortened V by 2 bases and J by 0 bases, and 14 bases separated the two germline ends. For the CDR3, the DNA is TGTGCCAGCAGTTTATATGCAGGCAACCTAGCCAAAAACATTCAGTACTTC. This codes for CASSLYAGNLAKNIQYF.